This entry lists 27 T cell receptor beta chains sequenced from one sample in a study of T cell repertoires in cytomegalovirus infection. One entry per CDR3 protein results from TCRdb running MiXCR on the reads. The data hold 490,000 or so distinct CDR3 sequences, with around 11% observed a single time. The sequenced sample was PBMCs. The receptors shown here come from a human donor in good health (CMV status not recorded). Some clones in this sample may be carry-over from other donors' samples.

There are a few counts of this clonotype. This chain connects TRBV27 to TRBJ1-3; 7 positions agree with TRBD1. Losses at the gene ends were 0 bases for V and 4 bases for J; bases not matched to a gene: 9. The CDR3 extends over 17 amino acids. The germline V gene has CDR1 MNHEY and CDR2 SMNVEV (reference sequence). Here the CDR3 reads CASSLSRQGLPGNTIYF. CDR3 nucleotides: TGTGCCAGCAGTTTATCACGACAGGGCTTACCCGGAAACACCATATATTTT.

This clonotype was observed many times. This sequence joins TRBV2 and TRBJ2-1; D uncertain. This CDR3 region has 13 residues. Looked up from germline, CDR1 is SNHLY and CDR2 is FYNNEI. The V and J ends lost 3 bases and 6 bases respectively, with 9 bases between them. CDR3 nucleotide sequence: TGTGCCAGCAGTGAGTTTGTGGGCAATGAGCAGTTCTTC. This sequence encodes CASSEFVGNEQFF.

In its sample, this clonotype was seen once. A much larger clone is a single base away; this may be a read error. The V and J genes are TRBV2 and TRBJ2-7; D may match TRBD1 or TRBD2 (6 bases each). The CDR3 is 14 residues long. Germline V gene lookup returns CDR1 SNHLY and CDR2 FYNNEI. The CDR3 loop is CVSLKGGSSYEQYF. The CDR3 DNA follows: TGTGTCAGCCTCAAGGGGGGAAGCTCCTACGAGCAGTACTTC.

This clonotype was seen at least ten times. The chain combines TRBV5-6 with TRBJ2-1, with D hard to call. V was cut by 4 bases and J by 9 bases, with 11 bases left in between. CDR3 size: 12 residues. From germline, CDR1 is SGHDT and CDR2 YYEEEE. The DNA for the CDR3 is TGTGCCAGCAGCCCCGACCGAGCTGAGCAGTTCTTC. Its protein product is CASSPDRAEQFF.

The chain employs TRBV11-2 and TRBJ2-1, with 7 bases fitting TRBD2. The CDR3 totals 15 residues. V was pared by 5 bases and J by 4 bases, with 8 bases of the junction left unmatched. The germline CDR1 and CDR2 sequences are SGHAT and FQNNGV. DNA for the CDR3: TGTGCCAGCAGCGTTCTCCGGGGGGTTTACAATGAGCAGTTCTTC. Its translation is CASSVLRGVYNEQFF.

This clonotype was seen only a few times. This chain links TRBV2 with TRBJ2-4; TRBD1 is a possible D gene (6 bases). The germline V and J ends were trimmed by 5 bases and 3 bases, with 14 bases remaining between them. The CDR3 runs to 15 residues. Per the germline V gene, CDR1 is SNHLY and CDR2 is FYNNEI. DNA of the CDR3: TGTGCCAGCAGTCTGGACAGTTTGGTCAAAAACATTCAGTACTTC. This translates into CASSLDSLVKNIQYF.

The table lists this clonotype with many counts. J is TRBJ1-5 and V is TRBV27, with D possibly matching TRBD1 (5 bases). CDR3 size: 15 residues. Per the germline V gene, CDR1 is MNHEY and CDR2 is SMNVEV (reference sequence). V was pared by 3 bases and J by 4 bases, with 13 bases between. The CDR3 is CASSFRQSLNQPQHF. In DNA form, the CDR3 reads TGTGCCAGCAGTTTCCGACAGTCTTTGAATCAGCCCCAGCATTTT.

For the CDR3, the DNA is TGTGCCTGGAGTTCTTTGGCTGAAGCTTTCTTT. Translating gives CAWSSLAEAFF. The V and J genes are TRBV30 and TRBJ1-1; D remains unclear. The germline V and J ends were trimmed by 2 bases and 6 bases, with 7 bases remaining between them. Per germline, CDR1 GTSNPN and CDR2 SVGIG (reference sequence). The CDR3 length is 11 residues.

This clonotype has at least ten counts. The rearrangement links TRBV5-4 to TRBJ2-1, with 14 bases aligning to TRBD2. V lost 3 bases to trimming and J lost 7 bases; unmatched junction nucleotides: 6. The germline V gene encodes CDR1 SGHNT and CDR2 YYREEE (reference sequence). The CDR3 length is 16 residues. Here the CDR3 DNA reads TGTGCCAGCAGCTCAACCGGGACTAGCGGGAGAAATGAGCAGTTCTTC. Protein product: CASSSTGTSGRNEQFF.

This clonotype occurred a few times. The genes are TRBV2 and TRBJ2-5; unclear D gene. The CDR3 totals 15 residues. V lost 1 base and J lost 2, with 11 bases in between. The germline CDR1 and CDR2 sequences are SNHLY and FYNNEI. The CDR3 nucleotides are TGTGCCAGCAGTGAAGTAGGGATATGGCAAGAGACCCAGTACTTC. This translates into CASSEVGIWQETQYF.

The sample holds many counts of this clonotype. This chain joins TRBV5-1 and TRBJ2-2; TRBD1 or TRBD2 may be the D gene (6 bases each). This CDR3 is built from 15 residues. Germline CDR1 SGHRS, CDR2 YFSETQ. V dropped 5 bases and J dropped 1 base, with 12 bases sitting between them. The CDR3 reads CASRPRGVNTGELFF. The CDR3 bases are TGCGCCAGCAGGCCGAGGGGGGTGAACACCGGGGAGCTGTTTTTT.

The table lists this clonotype with many counts. V gene TRBV7-3 combines with J gene TRBJ2-3; D call uncertain. From germline, CDR1 is SGHTA and CDR2 FQGTGA. The length of the CDR3 is 13 residues. The V end was cut by 3 bases, the J end by 3 bases, with 7 bases between. As DNA, the CDR3 is TGTGCCAGCAGCTTTGGATCGACAGATACGCAGTATTTT. It is translated as CASSFGSTDTQYF.

The sample holds many counts of this clonotype. The chain employs TRBV7-4 and TRBJ2-3; D may be TRBD2 (5 bases). Germline CDR1 reads SGHVT; CDR2 reads SQSDAQ. Trimming left V 3 bases short and J 0 bases short, with 13 bases between. This CDR3 spans 16 amino acids. CDR3 residues: CASSFFQRNSTDTQYF. The CDR3 DNA sequence: TGTGCCAGCAGCTTTTTCCAGCGGAATAGCACAGATACGCAGTATTTT.

This clonotype has at least ten counts. J is TRBJ2-5 and V is TRBV7-2; D possibly uses TRBD1 or TRBD2 (5 bases each). V was pared by 4 bases and J by 3 bases, with 15 bases between. Germline V gene data show CDR1 as SGHTA and CDR2 as FQGNSA. This CDR3 is 15 amino acids long. CDR3 in amino acids: CASSYEGSVKETQYF. CDR3 bases: TGTGCCAGCAGCTACGAGGGGTCGGTCAAAGAGACCCAGTACTTC.

The chain carries TRBV12-5 and TRBJ1-5, with D hard to call. This CDR3 region has 15 residues. The germline V and J ends were trimmed by 4 bases and 2 bases, with 12 bases remaining between them. Germline V gene lookup returns CDR1 LGHNT and CDR2 FRNRAP. CDR3 residues: CASGSRSLGNQPQHF. DNA for the CDR3: TGTGCTAGTGGTTCCCGGAGTTTGGGCAATCAGCCCCAGCATTTT.

In its sample, this clonotype was seen many times. The chain employs TRBV11-2 and TRBJ1-2, with D tentatively TRBD1 (6 bases). This CDR3 has 12 residues. Between the trimmed V and J ends, which lost 3 bases and 8 bases, there was a span of 10 bases. Germline V gives CDR1 SGHAT, CDR2 FQNNGV. The CDR3 loop reads CASSFEGGGYTF. DNA of the CDR3: TGTGCCAGCAGCTTTGAGGGGGGCGGCTACACCTTC.

This clonotype was seen ten or more times. V and J are TRBV12-3 or TRBV12-4 and TRBJ2-5, with D maybe TRBD2 (5 bases). V dropped 8 bases and J dropped 1 base, with 11 bases sitting between them. The CDR3 covers 13 residues. The CDR3 sequence: CASGRAAQETQYF. The CDR3 nucleotides are TGTGCCAGCGGGCGGGCAGCCCAAGAGACCCAGTACTTC.

The table lists this clonotype with many counts. The chain links TRBV23-1 to TRBJ2-7; D remains unclear. TRBV23-1 is labeled an ORF, and its function is uncertain. The CDR3 has 13 residues. The ends were cut back, 4 bases at V and 0 bases at J, with 7 bases in the middle. The CDR3 reads CASSPAPSYEQYF. DNA for the CDR3: TGCGCCAGCAGTCCGGCCCCCTCCTACGAGCAGTACTTC.

As regards this clonotype: A much larger clone lies a single base off, so this may be a read error. The V call is TRBV7-4, the J call TRBJ2-7; D possibly corresponds to TRBD1 (6 bases). Trimming stripped 2 bases from V and 5 bases from J, with 13 bases between. This CDR3 is 14 amino acids long. Germline-derived CDR1 and CDR2 are SGHVT and SQSDAQ. Here the CDR3 DNA reads TGTGCCAGCAGCTTAATGACAGGCGGCCACGAGCAGTACTTC. This translates into CASSLMTGGHEQYF.

This clonotype was picked up many times. V is TRBV11-3 and J is TRBJ2-3; D is unclear. Per germline, CDR1 SGHNT and CDR2 YENEEA. Trimming cost V 0 bases and J 1 base, with 5 bases left between them. This CDR3 spans 14 amino acids. The DNA of the CDR3 is TGTGCCAGCAGCTTAGATCAGCGCACAGATACGCAGTATTTT. Translated, it gives CASSLDQRTDTQYF.

The J gene is TRBJ1-1, the V gene TRBV9; D remains ambiguous. Germline V CDR1 and CDR2: SGDLS, YYNGEE. CDR3 length: 14 residues. V lost 3 bases and J lost 0, with 9 bases in between. The CDR3 bases are TGTGCCAGCAGCGATACAGCCATGAACACTGAAGCTTTCTTT. Protein sequence: CASSDTAMNTEAFF. Full variable domain (remainder filled in from reference TRBV9 and TRBJ1-1): DSGVTQTPKHLITATGQRVTLRCSPRSGDLSVYWYQQSLDQGLQFLIQYYNGEERAKGNILERFSAQQFPDLHSELNLSSLELGDSALYFCASSDTAMNTEAFFGQGTRLTVV.

This sequence joins TRBV7-9 and TRBJ2-7; D is uncertain. V lost 5 bases to trimming and J lost 6 bases, with 14 bases between them. The CDR3 has 13 residues. Germline V gene lookup returns CDR1 SEHNR and CDR2 FQNEAQ (reference sequence). The CDR3: CASSTRTFSEQYF. The CDR3 DNA sequence: TGTGCCAGCAGCACCCGGACCTTTTCCGAGCAGTACTTC.

The chain recombines TRBV6-5 with TRBJ2-7; tentatively, D is TRBD1 (6 bases). Germline V lookup: CDR1 MNHEY, CDR2 SVGAGI. This CDR3 comprises 13 residues. V shed 5 bases and J shed 5 bases, with 13 bases lying between them. Here the CDR3 DNA reads TGTGCCAGCAGTAGGGACACAAGTCACGAGCAGTACTTC. Translated, it gives CASSRDTSHEQYF.

This clonotype has ten or more counts. This chain joins TRBV7-9 and TRBJ1-1; 7 bases match TRBD1. V trimming: 1 base; J trimming: 11 bases; junction bases outside the gene matches: 10. From germline, CDR1 is SEHNR and CDR2 FQNEAQ (reference sequence). This CDR3 region has 14 residues. The CDR3 nucleotides are TGTGCCAGCAGCTTAGAGGGACAGCCGAGTCGGGCTTTCTTT. Translating gives CASSLEGQPSRAFF.

The sample holds many counts of this clonotype. The CDR3 DNA is TGCGCCAGCAGCCCTCCGGGACGGCGGTACACCATATATTTT. This gives the protein CASSPPGRRYTIYF. This sequence joins TRBV4-1 and TRBJ1-3, with a tentative D call TRBD1 (5 bases). CDR1 MGHRA and CDR2 YSYEKL come from the germline V gene. This CDR3 is 14 amino acids long. Trimming pared 4 bases from V and 8 bases from J, leaving 15 bases between.

This clonotype was counted ten times or more. This chain connects TRBV12-3 or TRBV12-4 to TRBJ1-2, with D uncertain. Trimming cost V 6 bases and J 4 bases, with 12 bases left between them. The CDR3 has 13 residues. CDR3 coding DNA: TGTGCCAGCAGCCCTTTCCGTGGCTATGGCTACACCTTC. The encoded protein is CASSPFRGYGYTF.

This clonotype was seen repeatedly, ten times or more. The gene calls are TRBV20-1 and TRBJ1-5; 7 nucleotides line up with TRBD1. The CDR3 length is 13 residues. CDR1 and CDR2 from the germline V gene are DFQATT and SNEGSKA (reference sequence). After removal of 6 bases from V and 3 bases from J, the junction contained 5 bases not matched to a gene. The CDR3 loop is CSAPQGTNQPQHF. Here the CDR3 DNA reads TGCAGTGCCCCACAGGGGACCAATCAGCCCCAGCATTTT.